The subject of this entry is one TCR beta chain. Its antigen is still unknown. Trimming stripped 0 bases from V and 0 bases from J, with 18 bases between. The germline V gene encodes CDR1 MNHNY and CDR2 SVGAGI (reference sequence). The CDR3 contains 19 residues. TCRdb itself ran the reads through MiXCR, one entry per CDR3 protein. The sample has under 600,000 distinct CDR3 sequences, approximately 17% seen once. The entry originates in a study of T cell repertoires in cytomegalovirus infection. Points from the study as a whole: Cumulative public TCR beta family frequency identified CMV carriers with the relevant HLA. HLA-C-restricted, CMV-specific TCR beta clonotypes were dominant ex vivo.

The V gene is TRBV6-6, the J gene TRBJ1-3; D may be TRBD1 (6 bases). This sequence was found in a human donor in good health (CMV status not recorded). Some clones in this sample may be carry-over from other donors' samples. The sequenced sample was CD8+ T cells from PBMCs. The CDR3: CASSYSRLDSHASGNTIYF. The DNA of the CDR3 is TGTGCCAGCAGTTACTCCCGCTTGGACAGCCATGCCTCTGGAAACACCATATATTTT.